Listed below are T cell receptor beta chains from one sample, sequenced in a study of shared clonotypes between healthy human individuals. Data came from immunoSEQ multiplex PCR; TCRdb stores just in-frame clones and leaves some out. The sample lists some 580,000 clones, roughly 98% seen once, with 0.3% in the top ten. Sequencing was performed on naive CD8+ T cells sorted from blood. These receptors all come from a man aged 30 to 45 in good health. Both conserved end residues are part of each CDR3. D genes are given only for firm matches. Expanded clones are given a class, and other clones once, few, many or no size at all.

length: 15
V: TRBV7-6
D: TRBD2
size: NA
J: TRBJ2-2
CDR3: CASRFSSGGTGELFF
DNA: TGTGCCAGCAGGTTTTCTAGCGGTGGCACCGGGGAGCTGTTTTTT

length: 12
V: TRBV7-9
D: NA
size: NA
J: TRBJ2-7
CDR3: CASSLVQYEQYF
DNA: TGTGCCAGCAGCTTAGTCCAATACGAGCAGTACTTC

length: 15
V: TRBV18
D: NA
size: NA
J: TRBJ2-1
CDR3: CASYDYNFSYNEQFF
DNA: TGTGCCAGCTACGACTACAACTTTTCCTACAATGAGCAGTTCTTC

length: 13
V: TRBV2
D: NA
size: NA
J: TRBJ2-1
CDR3: CASRSANYNEQFF
DNA: TGTGCCAGCAGGTCTGCCAACTACAATGAGCAGTTCTTC

length: 13
V: TRBV18
D: NA
size: NA
J: TRBJ2-1
CDR3: CASSPAVDNEQFF
DNA: TGTGCCAGCTCACCTGCGGTAGACAATGAGCAGTTCTTC

length: 13
V: TRBV28
D: NA
size: NA
J: TRBJ2-7
CDR3: CASSLVSSYEQYF
DNA: TGTGCCAGCAGTTTAGTCTCGTCGTACGAGCAGTACTTC

length: 15
V: TRBV21-1
D: NA
size: NA
J: TRBJ1-5
CDR3: CASSKMRTGDQPQHF
DNA: TGTGCCAGCAGCAAAATGAGGACAGGGGATCAGCCCCAGCATTTT

length: 15
V: TRBV27
D: NA
size: NA
J: TRBJ2-7
CDR3: CASSLLQEPSYEQYF
DNA: TGTGCCAGCAGTTTATTGCAGGAACCCTCCTACGAGCAGTACTTC

length: 13
V: TRBV5-8
D: NA
size: NA
J: TRBJ1-5
CDR3: CASTTREVQPQHF
DNA: TGTGCCAGCACCACCCGGGAGGTTCAGCCCCAGCATTTT

length: 13
V: TRBV10-2
D: NA
size: NA
J: TRBJ2-7
CDR3: CASMQRASYEQYF
DNA: TGCGCCAGCATGCAGCGTGCCTCCTACGAGCAGTACTTC

length: 12
V: TRBV5-4
D: TRBD1
size: NA
J: TRBJ1-4
CDR3: CASSLTGGELFF
DNA: TGTGCCAGCAGCTTGACAGGGGGGGAACTGTTTTTT

length: 14
V: TRBV29-1
D: TRBD2
size: NA
J: TRBJ2-1
CDR3: CSVEGTSGSNEQFF
DNA: TGCAGCGTTGAGGGGACTAGCGGGAGCAATGAGCAGTTCTTC

length: 14
V: TRBV27
D: NA
size: NA
J: TRBJ2-7
CDR3: CASSLKLVGAKQYF
DNA: TGTGCCAGCAGTTTAAAACTTGTCGGGGCGAAGCAGTACTTC

length: 18
V: TRBV29-1
D: TRBD2
size: NA
J: TRBJ2-1
CDR3: CSVLASGSYGSSYNEQFF
DNA: TGCAGCGTTTTGGCTAGCGGGAGCTACGGAAGCTCCTACAATGAGCAGTTCTTC

length: 15
V: TRBV27
D: NA
size: NA
J: TRBJ2-3
CDR3: CASSRLAGSTDTQYF
DNA: TGTGCCAGCAGTAGGCTGGCGGGAAGCACAGATACGCAGTATTTT

length: 15
V: TRBV6-4
D: TRBD1
size: NA
J: TRBJ2-1
CDR3: CASSEQDRATDEQFF
DNA: TGTGCCAGCAGTGAGCAGGACAGGGCAACTGATGAGCAGTTCTTC

length: 15
V: TRBV2
D: TRBD1
size: NA
J: TRBJ1-3
CDR3: CASSEWTGAGNTIYF
DNA: TGTGCCAGCAGTGAATGGACAGGGGCTGGAAACACCATATATTTT

length: 16
V: TRBV28
D: NA
size: NA
J: TRBJ2-1
CDR3: CASSPFDSLVYNEQFF
DNA: TGTGCCAGCAGTCCCTTCGACAGTCTGGTCTACAATGAGCAGTTCTTC

length: 13
V: TRBV2
D: NA
size: NA
J: TRBJ2-1
CDR3: CASSKAFYNEQFF
DNA: TGTGCCAGCAGTAAGGCTTTTTACAATGAGCAGTTCTTC

length: 13
V: TRBV7-6
D: NA
size: NA
J: TRBJ2-2
CDR3: CASSTLGVGELFF
DNA: TGTGCCAGCAGCACCCTGGGGGTCGGGGAGCTGTTTTTT

length: 13
V: TRBV5-5
D: NA
size: NA
J: TRBJ1-4
CDR3: CASSPANNEKLFF
DNA: TGTGCCAGCAGCCCTGCGAATAATGAAAAACTGTTTTTT

length: 15
V: TRBV5-5
D: TRBD1
size: once
J: TRBJ2-7
CDR3: CASSLGDRVYYEQYF
DNA: TGTGCCAGCAGCTTAGGGGACAGGGTTTACTACGAGCAGTACTTC

length: 15
V: TRBV15
D: NA
size: NA
J: TRBJ1-3
CDR3: CATSRDLGSGNTIYF
DNA: TGTGCCACCAGCAGAGATTTGGGCTCGGGGAACACCATATATTTT

length: 17
V: TRBV15
D: TRBD1
size: NA
J: TRBJ2-7
CDR3: CATSSEVTGQGKYEQYF
DNA: TGTGCCACCAGCAGCGAGGTTACGGGACAGGGGAAATACGAGCAGTACTTC

length: 15
V: TRBV4-3
D: NA
size: NA
J: TRBJ2-7
CDR3: CASSPGEPSSYEQYF
DNA: TGCGCCAGCAGCCCCGGGGAACCGAGCTCTTACGAGCAGTACTTC

length: 15
V: TRBV18
D: NA
size: NA
J: TRBJ2-7
CDR3: CASSRAGSESYEQYF
DNA: TGTGCCAGCTCACGGGCAGGGTCTGAATCCTACGAGCAGTACTTC

length: 14
V: TRBV5-1
D: NA
size: NA
J: TRBJ2-1
CDR3: CASSLGDLNHEQFF
DNA: TGCGCCAGCAGCTTGGGGGACTTGAATCATGAGCAGTTCTTC

length: 13
V: TRBV7-9
D: NA
size: once
J: TRBJ1-1
CDR3: CASSLGKITEAFF
DNA: TGTGCCAGCAGCCTCGGTAAAATCACTGAAGCTTTCTTT

length: 16
V: TRBV9
D: TRBD1
size: NA
J: TRBJ1-1
CDR3: CASSGTGGRMNTEAFF
DNA: TGTGCCAGCAGCGGTACAGGGGGAAGGATGAACACTGAAGCTTTCTTT

length: 17
V: TRBV7-9
D: TRBD2
size: NA
J: TRBJ2-1
CDR3: CASSRSGGGKEHDEQFF
DNA: TGTGCCAGCAGCCGGTCGGGAGGAGGGAAGGAACACGATGAGCAGTTCTTC

length: 13
V: TRBV6-6
D: NA
size: NA
J: TRBJ2-7
CDR3: CASSFGNSYEQYF
DNA: TGTGCCAGCAGTTTCGGGAACTCCTACGAGCAGTACTTC

length: 13
V: TRBV12-5
D: NA
size: NA
J: TRBJ1-1
CDR3: CASGWGPVTEAFF
DNA: TGTGCTAGTGGTTGGGGCCCAGTCACTGAAGCTTTCTTT

length: 14
V: TRBV28
D: NA
size: NA
J: TRBJ2-7
CDR3: CASSFRLNDYEQYF
DNA: TGTGCCAGCAGTTTTCGGCTGAACGACTACGAGCAGTACTTC

length: 15
V: TRBV10-2
D: TRBD2
size: NA
J: TRBJ2-5
CDR3: CASRGTSGSGETQYF
DNA: TGCGCCAGCAGGGGGACTAGCGGGAGCGGGGAGACCCAGTACTTC

length: 15
V: TRBV9
D: TRBD2
size: NA
J: TRBJ2-3
CDR3: CASSVGLADTDTQYF
DNA: TGTGCCAGCAGCGTAGGACTAGCGGACACAGATACGCAGTATTTT

length: 15
V: TRBV6-6
D: NA
size: NA
J: TRBJ2-7
CDR3: CASSYGPVDTYEQYF
DNA: TGTGCCAGCAGTTACGGACCGGTCGATACCTACGAGCAGTACTTC

length: 17
V: TRBV4-1
D: NA
size: NA
J: TRBJ2-3
CDR3: CASSQDPRGTSTDTQYF
DNA: TGCGCCAGCAGCCAAGACCCCCGGGGAACTAGCACAGATACGCAGTATTTT

length: 15
V: TRBV30
D: TRBD2
size: NA
J: TRBJ2-3
CDR3: CAWSVSSGIADTQYF
DNA: TGTGCCTGGAGTGTATCTAGCGGGATTGCAGATACGCAGTATTTT

length: 16
V: TRBV19
D: NA
size: NA
J: TRBJ1-5
CDR3: CASSIDPGEGNQPQHF
DNA: TGTGCCAGTAGTATAGACCCGGGGGAGGGCAATCAGCCCCAGCATTTT

length: 17
V: TRBV18
D: TRBD2
size: NA
J: TRBJ2-1
CDR3: CASSPPTSGSSYNEQFF
DNA: TGTGCCAGCTCACCCCCCACTAGCGGGAGCTCCTACAATGAGCAGTTCTTC

length: 13
V: TRBV6-4
D: NA
size: NA
J: TRBJ2-1
CDR3: CASSRTQYNEQFF
DNA: TGTGCCAGCAGCCGGACTCAGTACAATGAGCAGTTCTTC

length: 14
V: TRBV7-2
D: NA
size: NA
J: TRBJ2-7
CDR3: CASSLVAGFDEQYF
DNA: TGTGCCAGCAGCTTAGTCGCAGGGTTTGATGAGCAGTACTTC

length: 12
V: TRBV9
D: NA
size: NA
J: TRBJ2-1
CDR3: CASSVGANEQFF
DNA: TGTGCCAGCAGCGTAGGGGCGAATGAGCAGTTCTTC

length: 13
V: TRBV6-1
D: NA
size: once
J: TRBJ2-2
CDR3: CASSEGFNGELFF
DNA: TGTGCCAGCAGTGAAGGGTTTAACGGGGAGCTGTTTTTT

length: 14
V: TRBV27
D: TRBD2
size: once
J: TRBJ2-2
CDR3: CASKVAGGIGELFF
DNA: TGTGCCAGCAAGGTAGCGGGAGGAATCGGGGAGCTGTTTTTT

length: 15
V: TRBV11-2
D: TRBD1
size: once
J: TRBJ2-7
CDR3: CASSLGQTHSYEQYF
DNA: TGTGCCAGCAGCTTGGGACAGACCCATTCCTACGAGCAGTACTTC

length: 13
V: TRBV5-1
D: NA
size: NA
J: TRBJ2-1
CDR3: CASTSPPRNEQFF
DNA: TGCGCCAGCACCTCCCCCCCCCGCAATGAGCAGTTCTTC

length: 12
V: TRBV7-9
D: NA
size: once
J: TRBJ2-1
CDR3: CASSLGYDEQFF
DNA: TGTGCCAGCAGCTTAGGGTACGATGAGCAGTTCTTC

length: 13
V: TRBV6-1
D: TRBD1
size: NA
J: TRBJ2-1
CDR3: CASRETGNNEQFF
DNA: TGTGCCAGCAGAGAGACAGGGAATAATGAGCAGTTCTTC

length: 14
V: TRBV12-5
D: NA
size: NA
J: TRBJ2-1
CDR3: CASGLAGSYNEQFF
DNA: TGTGCTAGTGGTTTGGCGGGTTCCTACAATGAGCAGTTCTTC

length: 15
V: TRBV6-5
D: TRBD1
size: NA
J: TRBJ2-7
CDR3: CASSYSISGGYEQYF
DNA: TGTGCCAGCAGTTACTCCATATCAGGGGGCTACGAGCAGTACTTC

length: 14
V: TRBV4-1
D: NA
size: NA
J: TRBJ2-7
CDR3: CASSQRSLGYEQYF
DNA: TGCGCCAGCAGCCAAAGATCACTGGGGTACGAGCAGTACTTC

length: 13
V: TRBV19
D: NA
size: NA
J: TRBJ2-7
CDR3: CASSSGLSYEQYF
DNA: TGTGCCAGTAGTAGCGGGCTCTCCTACGAGCAGTACTTC